The 15 T cell receptor beta chains listed next were all sequenced from one sample in a study of OX40 agonist ivuxolimab in advanced cancers. The assay was immunoSEQ multiplex PCR, and TCRdb's table has in-frame clones only and misses some. The profile covers 55,000 to 70,000 clones, with 70% to 90% appearing a single time and 1.9% taken by the ten largest. Sequencing used CD4+ or CD8+ T cells sorted from blood, obtained in a trial of the OX40 agonist ivuxolimab. These receptors were taken from an adult with an advanced solid tumor such as melanoma, head and neck, liver or kidney cancer.

V and J are TRBV4-1 and TRBJ2-5; D is possibly TRBD2 (5 bases). Germline lookup yields CDR1 MGHRA and CDR2 YSYEKL. V shed 0 bases and J shed 1 base, with 12 bases lying between them. The CDR3 has 16 residues. The CDR3 reads CASSQDPGLLQETQYF. The DNA for the CDR3 is TGCGCCAGCAGCCAAGACCCCGGACTCCTCCAAGAGACCCAGTACTTC.

The chain couples TRBV14 to TRBJ1-3; no reliable D call. Germline V gene sequence: CDR1 SGHDN, CDR2 FVKESK. CDR3 size: 18 residues. V dropped 0 bases and J dropped 2 bases, with 17 bases sitting between them. CDR3 nucleotides: TGTGCCAGCAGCCAAGAAATCAGGTCAGGCAGAACTGGAAACACCATATATTTT. It specifies CASSQEIRSGRTGNTIYF.

The rearrangement uses TRBV7-2 and TRBJ1-3; D perhaps matches TRBD1 (6 bases). The V end lost 3 bases, the J end lost 5 bases, and 11 bases lay between the germline ends. Germline V gene data show CDR1 as SGHTA and CDR2 as FQGNSA. The CDR3 consists of 14 residues. The CDR3 nucleotides read TGTGCCAGCAGCTTGGTGGGACAAAGAAACACCATATATTTT. Its protein product is CASSLVGQRNTIYF.

The chain combines TRBV28 with TRBJ2-6; D unclear. This CDR3 is 15 amino acids long. Trimming stripped 8 bases from V and 0 bases from J, with 11 bases between. CDR1 and CDR2 from the germline V gene are MDHEN and SYDVKM. The CDR3 DNA sequence: TGTGCCAGCGGAACCCCCACCTCTGGGGCCAACGTCCTGACTTTC. Translating gives CASGTPTSGANVLTF. Using reference TRBV28 and TRBJ2-6 for the parts outside the CDR3, the full variable domain is DVKVTQSSRYLVKRTGEKVFLECVQDMDHENMFWYRQDPGLGLRLIYFSYDVKMKEKGDIPEGYSVSREKKERFSLILESASTNQTSMYLCASGTPTSGANVLTFGAGSRLTVL.

This chain uses TRBV28 with TRBJ1-1; unclear D gene. Germline V gene data show CDR1 as MDHEN and CDR2 as SYDVKM. This CDR3 comprises 13 residues. V lost 6 bases to trimming and J lost 0 bases, with 8 bases between them. CDR3 residues: CASRDRVNTEAFF. The CDR3, as DNA: TGTGCCAGCAGGGATCGGGTGAACACTGAAGCTTTCTTT. The full variable domain, its missing parts supplied by reference TRBV28 and TRBJ1-1, is DVKVTQSSRYLVKRTGEKVFLECVQDMDHENMFWYRQDPGLGLRLIYFSYDVKMKEKGDIPEGYSVSREKKERFSLILESASTNQTSMYLCASRDRVNTEAFFGQGTRLTVV.

The chain joins TRBV27 to TRBJ1-4, with D tentatively TRBD1 (6 bases). CDR1 and CDR2 from the germline V gene are MNHEY and SMNVEV (reference sequence). CDR3 length: 15 residues. V shed 7 bases and J shed 5 bases, with 17 bases lying between them. The chain's CDR3 is CASKRAGQTNEKLFF. The CDR3, as DNA: TGTGCCAGCAAAAGGGCCGGACAGACAAATGAAAAACTGTTTTTT.

The rearrangement links TRBV4-3 to TRBJ2-3; 8 bases match TRBD2. The CDR3 is 17 residues long. The germline gives CDR1 LGHNA, CDR2 YSLEER. Germline trimming cut 1 base from V and 7 bases from J; bases unmatched to any gene: 13. CDR3 amino acids: CASSQGAGGSSLNTQYF. In DNA, the CDR3 is TGCGCCAGCAGCCAAGGGGCGGGAGGAAGTTCGTTGAATACGCAGTATTTT.

This rearrangement joins TRBV6-1 to TRBJ1-5; D gene unclear. V lost 2 bases and J lost 3, with 8 bases in between. Per germline, CDR1 MNHNS and CDR2 SASEGT. This CDR3 spans 14 amino acids. The CDR3 sequence: CASSESAFNQPQHF. CDR3 bases: TGTGCCAGCAGTGAATCGGCGTTCAATCAGCCCCAGCATTTT.

This chain joins TRBV29-1 and TRBJ1-1, with D unresolved. Deletions cut 4 bases from V and 7 bases from J, with 13 bases between. The CDR3 consists of 12 residues. CDR1 is SQVTM, CDR2 ANQGSEA, per germline. CDR3 nucleotide sequence: TGCAGCGTTGTGGTTATAGGGAGTGAAGCTTTCTTT. This gives the protein CSVVVIGSEAFF.

The CDR3 coding sequence is TGTGCCAGCAGCTCCCGTAGGGGGAGAGACTCCTACGAGCAGTACTTC. It codes for CASSSRRGRDSYEQYF. The gene calls are TRBV7-6 and TRBJ2-7, with D possibly TRBD1 on 6 matching bases. V lost 4 bases to trimming and J lost 0 bases, with 16 bases between them. Germline V gives CDR1 SGHVS, CDR2 FNYEAQ. The CDR3 spans 16 residues.

J is TRBJ2-7 and V is TRBV6-1, with D perhaps matching TRBD1 (5 bases). This CDR3 contains 13 residues. The germline V gene has CDR1 MNHNS and CDR2 SASEGT. Trimming took 7 bases from V and 3 from J, leaving 13 bases between them. Here the CDR3 reads CASKSGNGYEQYF. The CDR3 nucleotides are TGTGCCAGCAAATCAGGGAACGGCTACGAGCAGTACTTC.

This clone came up once. The chain combines TRBV13 with TRBJ1-4; D is uncertain. This CDR3 is built from 14 residues. Germline V gene sequence: CDR1 PRHDT, CDR2 FYEKMQ (reference sequence). The V and J ends lost 4 bases and 7 bases respectively, with 13 bases between them. The CDR3 loop is CASSSPGEGEKLFF. CDR3 nucleotides: TGTGCCAGCAGCTCCCCGGGAGAGGGTGAAAAACTGTTTTTT.

This chain uses TRBV29-1 with TRBJ2-1; maybe TRBD1 (6 bases). CDR1 is SQVTM and CDR2 is ANQGSEA in the germline V gene. Deletions cut 0 bases from V and 6 bases from J, with 15 bases between. CDR3 length equals 15 residues. CDR3 sequence (DNA): TGCAGCGTTGAAGATCTTAAACAGGGCCGCAATGAGCAGTTCTTC. It yields the protein CSVEDLKQGRNEQFF.

This clone appeared a single time. The rearrangement joins TRBV6-5 to TRBJ2-5; D uncertain. Germline assignment: CDR1 MNHEY and CDR2 SVGAGI. Trimming removed 7 bases at V and 5 bases at J, with 5 bases between. The CDR3 spans 10 residues. In DNA form, the CDR3 reads TGTGCCAGCATACGGGAGACCCAGTACTTC. As protein: CASIRETQYF.

This clone showed up just once. This chain uses TRBV5-1 with TRBJ2-3; 13 bases are shared with TRBD2. Germline V lookup: CDR1 SGHRS, CDR2 YFSETQ. V gave up 2 bases and J gave up 4 bases; unmatched junction bases: 4. The length of the CDR3 is 16 residues. CDR3 loop: CASSLRTSGGADTQYF. CDR3 sequence (DNA): TGCGCCAGCAGCTTAAGGACTAGCGGGGGAGCAGATACGCAGTATTTT.